A selection of T cell receptor beta chains follows, all from one sample in a study of shared clonotypes between healthy human individuals. Produced via immunoSEQ multiplex PCR; TCRdb's table is partial and in-frame only. The table records 850,000 to 1,100,000 clones, 70% to 85% of them present only once. Sequenced material: memory CD4+ T cells from PBMCs. The receptors shown here come from a man aged 18 to 29 in good health. Some clones in this sample may be carry-over from other donors' samples. Each CDR3 is given with its conserved first and last residue. Fields, in order: clone size, D gene, V gene, J gene, CDR3 protein, CDR3 DNA. D genes are given only for firm matches. Clone size is given for some rows only: seen once, a few or many times, or a class if the clone is expanded.

-	TRBD1	TRBV2	TRBJ2-5	CASSVLLGTGETQYF	TGTGCCAGCAGTGTACTCCTTGGGACAGGAGAGACCCAGTACTTC
-	TRBD1	TRBV6-5	TRBJ2-7	CASGQHRGPYEQYF	TGTGCCAGCGGACAACACAGGGGGCCCTACGAGCAGTACTTC
-	-	TRBV25-1	TRBJ1-1	CASYPNSPEAFF	TGTGCCAGCTACCCAAACAGTCCTGAAGCTTTCTTT
-	-	TRBV28	TRBJ1-5	CASEGLGNRPNQPQHF	TGTGCCAGCGAGGGTCTGGGGAATAGGCCAAATCAGCCCCAGCATTTT
-	-	TRBV5-1	TRBJ1-5	CASSPGLGEGGSNQPQHF	TGCGCCAGCAGCCCCGGCTTAGGGGAAGGGGGGAGCAATCAGCCCCAGCATTTT
-	TRBD2	TRBV28	TRBJ2-7	CASSLHSGIDEQYF	TGTGCCAGCAGTTTACATAGCGGGATTGACGAGCAGTACTTC
-	TRBD1	TRBV19	TRBJ1-4	CASSIVGQGVEKLFF	TGTGCCAGTAGTATTGTGGGACAGGGAGTCGAAAAACTGTTTTTT
many	-	TRBV6-1	TRBJ2-3	CASSPRAFGLNTQYF	TGTGCCAGCAGCCCTCGGGCCTTCGGGTTGAATACGCAGTATTTT
-	TRBD1	TRBV10-3	TRBJ2-5	CAISVRTGEATQYF	TGTGCCATCAGTGTTCGGACAGGGGAGGCGACCCAGTACTTC
-	TRBD1	TRBV10-3	TRBJ2-5	CAIRMTGGPSETQYF	TGTGCCATCCGCATGACAGGGGGGCCCTCAGAGACCCAGTACTTC
-	-	TRBV5-1	TRBJ2-7	CASSLAAGQKSYEQYF	TGCGCCAGCAGCTTGGCGGCGGGACAGAAATCCTACGAGCAGTACTTC
-	-	TRBV4-1	TRBJ1-5	CASSQDPNQPQHF	TGCGCCAGCAGCCAAGATCCCAATCAGCCCCAGCATTTT
once	-	TRBV7-2	TRBJ2-1	CASSLSPEQFF	TGTGCCAGCAGCTTAAGTCCTGAGCAGTTCTTC
-	TRBD1	TRBV4-1	TRBJ2-5	CASSPRTGGRQETQYF	TGCGCCAGCAGCCCACGGACAGGGGGGAGGCAAGAGACCCAGTACTTC
-	-	TRBV27	TRBJ2-2	CASSFYPLGELFF	TGTGCCAGCAGTTTCTACCCCCTGGGGGAGCTGTTTTTT
-	TRBD2	TRBV5-1	TRBJ2-7	CASSPTSESYEQYF	TGCGCCAGCAGCCCAACTAGCGAGTCCTACGAGCAGTACTTC
-	-	TRBV9	TRBJ1-5	CASSVLQPQHF	TGTGCCAGCAGCGTCCTCCAGCCCCAGCATTTT
-	-	TRBV11-1	TRBJ1-1	CASSRREAFF	TGTGCCAGCAGCCGCCGGGAAGCTTTCTTT
-	-	TRBV7-2	TRBJ1-2	CASSFGQRQNYGYTF	TGTGCCAGCAGCTTTGGTCAGCGACAGAACTATGGCTACACCTTC
-	-	TRBV28	TRBJ2-1	CASSNSEGWREQFF	TGTGCCAGCAGTAACTCGGAAGGATGGCGAGAGCAGTTCTTC
-	-	TRBV18	TRBJ1-1	CASSLQTQNTEAFF	TGTGCCAGCTCACTCCAAACTCAGAACACTGAAGCTTTCTTT
once	-	TRBV11-1	TRBJ2-4	CASSLGERNIQYF	TGTGCCAGCAGCTTAGGGGAACGGAACATTCAGTACTTC
-	-	TRBV19	TRBJ1-2	CATSRAASNYGYTF	TGTGCCACAAGTCGGGCAGCTTCTAACTATGGCTACACCTTC
-	TRBD1	TRBV5-1	TRBJ2-5	CASRTGTGEQETQYF	TGCGCCAGCAGGACCGGGACAGGGGAACAAGAGACCCAGTACTTC
-	-	TRBV30	TRBJ1-5	CAWSSKNYRSQPQHF	TGTGCCTGGAGTTCGAAAAATTACAGGTCTCAGCCCCAGCATTTT
-	TRBD1	TRBV7-3	TRBJ1-1	CASSPQGADTEAFF	TGTGCCAGCAGCCCACAGGGGGCGGACACTGAAGCTTTCTTT
-	-	TRBV30	TRBJ2-2	CAWSAYTGELFF	TGTGCCTGGAGTGCCTATACCGGGGAGCTGTTTTTT
-	-	TRBV6-6	TRBJ2-7	CASSLQGQYEQYF	TGTGCCAGCAGCTTACAGGGTCAGTACGAGCAGTACTTC
once	-	TRBV20-1	TRBJ2-7	CSAAKTGEQYF	TGCAGTGCTGCAAAAACAGGCGAGCAGTACTTC
-	-	TRBV18	TRBJ2-7	CASSPLTGTKYEQYF	TGTGCCAGCTCACCACTGACCGGGACCAAGTACGAGCAGTACTTC
-	-	TRBV7-3	TRBJ1-2	CASSPEAGYGYTF	TGTGCCAGCAGCCCGGAAGCAGGCTATGGCTACACCTTC
-	-	TRBV29-1	TRBJ2-1	CSVDYGYNEQFF	TGCAGCGTTGACTACGGCTACAATGAGCAGTTCTTC
-	TRBD1	TRBV19	TRBJ1-2	CASSVNPGQGFYGYTF	TGTGCCAGTAGCGTGAATCCGGGACAGGGATTCTATGGCTACACCTTC
few	TRBD1	TRBV6-6	TRBJ2-5	CASSYRDRRETQYF	TGTGCCAGCAGTTACCGGGACAGGAGGGAGACCCAGTACTTC
-	TRBD2	TRBV4-2	TRBJ2-1	CASSFAGGRNEQFF	TGTGCCAGCAGCTTCGCGGGAGGGCGGAATGAGCAGTTCTTC
-	-	TRBV20-1	TRBJ2-3	CSAAREDTQYF	TGCAGTGCCGCCCGGGAAGATACGCAGTATTTT
-	-	TRBV7-8	TRBJ2-7	CASSLGAVAEQYF	TGTGCCAGCAGCCTCGGGGCAGTAGCCGAGCAGTACTTC
few	-	TRBV18	TRBJ1-1	CASSSQTVNTEAFF	TGTGCCAGCTCTTCCCAGACCGTGAACACTGAAGCTTTCTTT
few	TRBD1	TRBV2	TRBJ1-1	CASRRDRGITEAFF	TGTGCCAGCAGAAGGGACAGGGGGATCACTGAAGCTTTCTTT
-	-	TRBV4-1	TRBJ2-2	CASSRIGGATNTGELFF	TGCGCCAGCAGCCGAATCGGAGGAGCGACGAACACCGGGGAGCTGTTTTTT
-	TRBD1	TRBV2	TRBJ2-7	CASSPLAGTGVYEQYF	TGTGCCAGCAGTCCGTTAGCCGGGACAGGGGTCTACGAGCAGTACTTC
many	-	TRBV28	TRBJ2-7	CASRGSNGAGVEQYF	TGTGCCAGCAGGGGGTCGAACGGGGCCGGTGTTGAGCAGTACTTC
-	-	TRBV7-2	TRBJ2-2	CASSGTTRTGELFF	TGTGCCAGCAGCGGGACAACGAGGACCGGGGAGCTGTTTTTT
-	TRBD2	TRBV27	TRBJ2-7	CASSKTSPSYEQYF	TGTGCCAGCAGTAAGACTAGCCCGTCCTACGAGCAGTACTTC
-	-	TRBV5-1	TRBJ2-3	CASSPGLSARTDTQYF	TGCGCCAGCAGCCCCGGACTCTCCGCCCGCACAGATACGCAGTATTTT
-	-	TRBV18	TRBJ2-7	CASSPKGSAYEQYF	TGTGCCAGCTCACCTAAGGGGTCCGCCTACGAGCAGTACTTC
-	-	TRBV20-1	TRBJ1-2	CSAGEGWGYTF	TGCAGTGCTGGGGAGGGGTGGGGCTACACCTTC